The entry below gives a single T cell receptor (delta chain) sequence along with its context. One base separates it from a far larger clone, so it is likely a read error. Other nucleotide sequences in the sample specify the same CDR3. Each sorted gammadelta sample had TRG and TRD chains sequenced. TCRdb fed the multiplex PCR reads into CATT to redo clone calling. Of under 50,000 delta-chain clones detected, 1.6% appear once; the ten largest clones hold roughly 9.2%. The record originates from a study of γδ T cells in repeated Plasmodium falciparum infection. This TCR derives from a pool of human donors (malaria-infected and uninfected, not separated). Input material: gamma-delta T cells from blood.

For the CDR3, the DNA is TGTGCTCTTGGGGTCCATCCTACCCAACTGTGTGTGGGGGTCAACACCGATAAACTAATCTTT. This gives the protein CALGVHPTQLCVGVNTDKLIF. V gene TRDV1 combines with J gene TRDJ1; possibly TRDD2 or TRDD3 for D (6 bases each). Germline-derived CDR1 and CDR2 are TSWWSYY and QGS. The CDR3 sequence is 21 residues long.